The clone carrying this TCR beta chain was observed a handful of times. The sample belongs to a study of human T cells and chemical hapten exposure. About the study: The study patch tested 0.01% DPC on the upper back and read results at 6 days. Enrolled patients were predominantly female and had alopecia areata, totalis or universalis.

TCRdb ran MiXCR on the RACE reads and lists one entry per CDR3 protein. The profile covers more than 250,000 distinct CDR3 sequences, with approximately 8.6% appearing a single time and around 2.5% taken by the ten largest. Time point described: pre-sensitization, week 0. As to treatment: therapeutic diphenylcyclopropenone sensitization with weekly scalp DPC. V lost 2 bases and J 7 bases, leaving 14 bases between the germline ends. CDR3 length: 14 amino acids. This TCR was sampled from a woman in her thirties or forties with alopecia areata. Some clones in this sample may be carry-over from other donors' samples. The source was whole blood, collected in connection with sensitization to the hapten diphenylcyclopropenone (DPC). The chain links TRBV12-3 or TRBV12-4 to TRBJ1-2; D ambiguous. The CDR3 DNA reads TGTGCCAGCAGTTTACGGGATGGCGCGAGTGGCTACACCTTC. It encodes CASSLRDGASGYTF.